This section outlines one T cell receptor (beta chain) sequence together with its context. Its antigen is unknown. There are no base qualities to consult, and no much larger clone falls within one base. The CDR1 and CDR2 encoded by the germline V gene (reference sequence) are DFQATT and SNEGSKA. The germline ends are 3 bases apart after V is trimmed by 3 bases and J by 1 base. There are 11 amino acids in the CDR3, from cysteine to phenylalanine inclusive. Left in the record is the CDR3 DNA by itself, 33 bases read in frame from the first base. The data originate from a study of blood T cell repertoires in COVID-19 (TCRdb year 2020). For context, the study as a whole: The collaborator samples originated in the United States, Italy and Spain and spanned the acute and convalescent phases of COVID-19. The material from the prospective study consisted of cDNA or gDNA derived from T cells, B-cell-depleted T cells, or PBMCs. Subjects who had been exposed to COVID-19, were actively infected with it, or had recovered from it provided the deeply sampled blood TCRbeta repertoires that made up the dataset. The repertoires were made available in a free public database intended to serve as a resource for research on the immune response to SARS-CoV-2. Samples came from the ongoing ImmuneRACE study (first 160 participants) plus 1,254 subjects from 6 global collaborators. A de-identified subject ID, COVID-19 status, age in years and sex were almost always included in the sample metadata. Where available, HLA class I and class II types were obtained from metadata supplied by the sample provider rather than from assay-based typing. The research as a whole found: Clinical and demographic metadata were provided uncurated, with the amount varying by source and participant.

The immunoSEQ Assay, a bias-controlled multiplex PCR, was used to amplify TCRbeta CDR3 regions from genomic DNA. Turning to the authors' computational methods: The number of nucleated cells in each sample was estimated by amplification of reference gene primers within the assay. To quantify the absolute abundance of each unique TCRbeta CDR3 rearrangement, sequence reads were collapsed and filtered. For each sample, productive Simpson clonality was calculated by taking the square root of Simpson's diversity index across productive rearrangements. Imported from immuneACCESS, the table was reduced by TCRdb to in-frame sequences with V and J called. These copies leave out some clones; in studies compared against another copy, an unresolved V gene accounts for under half, and the cause of the remainder is not known. That table furnishes V, J and clone size, whereas the DNA furnished D and trimming. This sample lists over 75,000 clones; about 80% were detected once. About 15% of the sample goes to the ten largest clones.

Whole blood was collected in K2EDTA tubes by collaborating institutions according to the institutions' own protocols. Collaborator samples were shipped for TCRbeta analysis as frozen whole blood, isolated PBMCs, or DNA extracted from either sample type. The receptor comes from a human donor in a cohort sampled during active COVID-19. The sequence links TRBV20-1 to TRBJ1-1; the D segment cannot be called with confidence. Sequenced material: peripheral blood. The sequenced DNA is TGCAGTGCTAGCAAGAACACTGAAGCTTTCTTT. This codes for CSASKNTEAFF.